This T cell receptor (beta chain) was obtained from a study of CD8+ T cells in alopecia areata. Germline V gives CDR1 SEHNR, CDR2 FQNEAQ (reference sequence). V lost 6 bases and J lost 7, with 12 bases in between. This CDR3 has 12 amino acids. Whole-study findings and limits: Scalp clonality, together with expanded CD8+ clones among the top 100, fell significantly with tofacitinib. Sequences from scalp samples also cover resident alphabeta T cells of normal skin. Alopecia totalis/universalis scalp especially showed more expanded CD8+ clones than normal scalp. Whether baseline CD8+ expansion is linked to response remains uncertain, given a single nonresponder.

As to treatment: oral pan-JAK inhibitor, 5-10 mg twice daily. Following extraction, RNA underwent reverse transcription to cDNA, which served as the sequencing template. Assay used: immunoSEQ multiplex PCR; TCRdb lists only in-frame clones, some missing. The sample has about 110,000 clones; 50% to 65% are singletons. In its sample, this clone was seen a few times. Its target is not known. The sample consisted of CD4+ T cells sorted from blood, taken at week 24, from a patient treated with tofacitinib. The chain couples TRBV7-9 to TRBJ1-2; D ambiguous. The sequence derives from a human donor with alopecia areata. CDR3 sequence reads: CASSSTEGGYTF. The DNA for the CDR3 is TGTGCCAGCAGTTCTACAGAGGGTGGCTACACCTTC.